This T cell receptor (beta chain) was captured in a study of shared clonotypes between healthy human individuals (dated by TCRdb to 2020 to 2022). For context, the study as a whole: Three men and a couple of women, aged 18 to 49 years, made up the cohort. To estimate repertoire size and how much clonotype sharing occurs between individuals, the study deeply sequenced the blood TCR repertoires of roughly 5 healthy adults. Between about 0.9 and 8.9 billion PBMCs per donor were obtained by leukapheresis. Libraries were prepared and TCR repertoires were sequenced by different laboratories using diverse techniques, in order to increase sequencing depth and limit assay-specific biases. For each donor, three plates each were used for CD4 naive and CD4 memory, two plates were used for CD8 naive, and one plate was used for CD8 memory. Results and caveats for the whole study, not just this receptor: The genetic and exposure-history diversity represented was limited by the small number of donors. Across a few donors, roughly 5.1% of naive CD4, 3.5% of naive CD8, 2.3% of memory CD4, and approximately 0.4% of memory CD8 clonotypes were shared. Higher generation probabilities were observed for clonotypes shared by all four sorted-subset donors than for non-shared clonotypes. Naive subsets generally had larger estimated clonotype richness than memory subsets did. Rarefaction of sorted-subset datasets indicated incomplete sequencing despite the large sequencing depth. Sampling was limited to blood, and TCR repertoires in tissue likely differ from TCR repertoires in blood. Based on pairwise subsampling, the degree of clonotype sharing among donors was expected to be affected by sequencing depth.

The donors were healthy, HIV-negative adults with no recently reported acute infections or vaccinations. Every donor was a Caucasian adult residing in Nashville, Tennessee, USA. CD4+ T cells were enriched through magnetic negative selection, after which naive cells were positively selected on CD45RA and the remaining negative fraction served as the memory subset. After blood collection by leukapheresis, PBMCs were isolated using Ficoll-Histopaque density gradient centrifugation and then cryopreserved in the vapor phase of liquid nitrogen. Analytical flow cytometry was used to check the purity and quantity of every magnetically sorted T cell population. Genomic DNA was isolated from every sorted fraction and measured by UV absorbance on a Nanodrop 2000c. Turning to this clone: Its cognate antigen has yet to be identified. One end of the junction does not line up with germline, which may come from a read error. Within the sample, other DNA sequences also encode this same CDR3.

TCR CDR3 regions were amplified from genomic DNA by multiplex PCR using the deep immunoSEQ assay. Genomic DNA extracted from each cell subset was distributed evenly over all wells of several immunoSEQ 96-well plates, and each plate served as one replicate. For sorted subsets, each replicate PCR was loaded with around 220 ng genomic DNA, equivalent to about 33,000 T cell genomes. Purified libraries were quantified with a Qubit 3.0 fluorometer, sized on a Bioanalyzer 2100, and re-quantified with the KAPA Library Quantification kit. Every immunoSEQ 96-well plate was sequenced on a dedicated single-read 150-cycle Illumina NextSeq 550 flow cell. The published analysis was carried out like this. The immunoSEQ output contained only junctional sequences without quality scores, so filtering could not match that applied to full-length reads. Sequences were annotated with PyIR, a Python wrapper for IgBLAST v1.9, using IMGT germline references to assign V/J genes and CDR3. Reads with weak V/J assignments (E-value above 1e-6), missing CDR3, stop codons, out-of-frame junctions, or ambiguous translated residues were removed. A V3J clonotype was defined by an identical inferred V gene, J gene, and CDR3 amino acid sequence. The percentage overlap between two repertoires was calculated by dividing the number of shared unique clonotypes by the size of the smaller repertoire. Three approaches were used to assess repertoire richness: RTK rarefaction, the Chao1 estimator, and Recon v2.1 estimates of unobserved clonotypes. OLGA was used to compute generation probabilities for all TCRbeta clonotypes that the gDNA method yielded from a handful of donors. This immuneACCESS table, as held by TCRdb, lists in-frame sequences with V and J called but not all clones. Of the missing ones, under half trace to an unresolved V gene in checked studies; the others have no known cause. V, J and clone size are those of that table, while D and trimming were read from the DNA. The sample table contains approximately 2.1 million clones; only one count was recorded for approximately 95% of them. The ten most abundant clones make up about 0.39% of the sample.

The germline V gene encodes CDR1 SQVTM and CDR2 ANQGSEA. The CDR3, from cysteine to phenylalanine, totals 14 residues. Only the CDR3 DNA stays, 42 bases, in frame from base 1. Rearrangement joined TRBV29-1 to TRBJ1-2; 7 middle bases align to TRBD1. The clonotype comes from a man between 18 and 29 years old in good health. Some clones in this sample may be carry-over from other donors' samples. The source material was naive CD4+ T cells from PBMCs. The cell subset or site label of this sample denotes: CD45RA+ positively selected. The CDR3: CSVEGRQGPYGYTF. Read as DNA, the sequence is TGCAGCGTTGAGGGGAGACAGGGCCCGTATGGCTACACCTTT.